The 12 T cell receptor beta chains below were found in one sample sequenced in a study of control samples from healthy donors and cancer patients. Sequenced by immunoSEQ multiplex PCR; TCRdb stores in-frame clones only, minus some. The table shows some 130,000 clones, with under 95% occurring only once. The sample was blood. All receptors come from a man aged 18 to 30 in good health.

Here the CDR3 reads CASSQETLIASGAHNEQFF. In nucleotides, the CDR3 is TGTGCCAGCAGCCAAGAAACCTTGATCGCTAGCGGGGCCCACAATGAGCAGTTCTTC. The V and J genes are TRBV3-1 (or the pseudogene TRBV3-2) and TRBJ2-1; 9 bases fit TRBD2. Germline lookup yields CDR1 LGHDT and CDR2 YNNKEL (reference sequence). CDR3 length equals 19 residues. Trimming cost V 0 bases and J 5 bases; bases outside gene matches: 14.

The rearrangement links TRBV30 to TRBJ2-1, with D tentatively TRBD2 (6 bases). CDR3 length: 13 amino acids. V shed 4 bases and J shed 3 bases, with 10 bases lying between them. From germline, CDR1 is GTSNPN and CDR2 SVGIG (reference sequence). This chain's CDR3 is CAWMGGVYNEQFF. The CDR3, as DNA: TGTGCCTGGATGGGCGGGGTCTACAATGAGCAGTTCTTC.

CDR3 in amino acids: CAWSVTLWQQYF. DNA of the CDR3: TGTGCCTGGAGTGTAACCCTCTGGCAGCAGTACTTC. V is TRBV30 and J is TRBJ2-7, with no clear D. CDR1 GTSNPN and CDR2 SVGIG come from the germline V gene (reference sequence). The germline V and J ends were trimmed by 0 bases and 8 bases, with 11 bases remaining between them. This CDR3 region has 12 residues.

The chain couples TRBV5-1 to TRBJ2-3; unclear D gene. The CDR3 runs 16 residues. Germline CDR1 SGHRS, CDR2 YFSETQ. The V end lost 1 base, the J end lost 0 bases, and 12 bases lay between the germline ends. CDR3 protein: CASSLLGQASTDTQYF. DNA for the CDR3: TGCGCCAGCAGCTTGTTAGGCCAGGCTAGCACAGATACGCAGTATTTT.

This sequence joins TRBV29-1 and TRBJ2-2; D not certain. Germline CDR1 and CDR2: SQVTM and ANQGSEA. Trimming cost V 7 bases and J 6 bases, with 15 bases left between them. CDR3 length equals 13 residues. Here the CDR3 DNA reads TGCAGCGGACGGTATAACGAAGCCGGGGAGCTGTTTTTT. It is translated as CSGRYNEAGELFF.

This chain joins TRBV5-1 and TRBJ1-4; a weak D match, TRBD1 (5 bases). V was clipped by 4 bases and J by 4 bases, with 11 bases between them. The CDR3 contains 14 residues. Germline CDR1 reads SGHRS; CDR2 reads YFSETQ. CDR3: CASSTGQINEKLFF. Written as DNA, the CDR3 is TGCGCCAGCAGCACAGGACAAATTAATGAAAAACTGTTTTTT.

The rearrangement uses TRBV27 and TRBJ1-1; the D is unclear. The CDR3 is 15 residues long. V gave up 3 bases and J gave up 4 bases, with 15 bases separating them. The germline V gene has CDR1 MNHEY and CDR2 SMNVEV (reference sequence). The DNA of the CDR3 is TGTGCCAGCAGTTTCCTGGGGTTGGAGAGCACTGAAGCTTTCTTT. This gives the protein CASSFLGLESTEAFF.

This clone was seen just once. This rearrangement joins TRBV7-6 to TRBJ1-3; D is uncertain. V lost 4 bases and J lost 0, with 7 bases in between. The CDR3 is 14 amino acids. CDR1 and CDR2 from the germline V gene are SGHVS and FNYEAQ. The CDR3 DNA sequence: TGTGCCAGCAGCTCAGCGGTCTCTGGAAACACCATATATTTT. This gives the protein CASSSAVSGNTIYF.

J is TRBJ1-6 and V is TRBV5-1; 7 nucleotides line up with TRBD1. This CDR3 contains 16 residues. V shed 0 bases and J 7 bases; nucleotides not matched to a gene: 7. Germline values: CDR1 SGHRS, CDR2 YFSETQ. This chain's CDR3 is CASSLAVSGGNSPLHF. CDR3 sequence (DNA): TGCGCCAGCAGCTTGGCCGTCTCAGGGGGGAATTCACCCCTCCACTTT.

As for this clone: A single base separates this from a much larger clone, so it may be a read error. The gene calls are TRBV12-3 or TRBV12-4 and TRBJ1-1, with D maybe TRBD1 (6 bases). The CDR3 runs to 13 residues. Between the trimmed V and J ends, which lost 7 bases and 1 base, there was a span of 10 bases. CDR3 amino acids: CASTPTGNTEAFF. CDR3 in DNA: TGTGCCAGCACCCCGACAGGGAACACTGAAGCTTTCTTT.

The rearrangement joins TRBV30 to TRBJ2-1; a possible D gene is TRBD1 (5 bases). This CDR3 has 13 residues. V was pared by 2 bases and J by 5 bases, with 10 bases between. Germline V CDR1 and CDR2: GTSNPN, SVGIG (reference sequence). CDR3 nucleotides: TGTGCCTGGAGTCAGGGATCCAACAATGAGCAGTTCTTC. Amino acids: CAWSQGSNNEQFF.

This chain's CDR3 is CASGTSGGLNEQFF. The CDR3 nucleotides are TGCGCCAGCGGCACTAGCGGGGGGCTGAATGAGCAGTTCTTC. V usage is TRBV5-1 and J usage is TRBJ2-1; 12 bases are shared with TRBD2. Germline loops: CDR1 SGHRS, CDR2 YFSETQ. Trimming at V came to 7 bases and at J to 7 bases, leaving 6 bases not matched to a gene. The CDR3 totals 14 residues.